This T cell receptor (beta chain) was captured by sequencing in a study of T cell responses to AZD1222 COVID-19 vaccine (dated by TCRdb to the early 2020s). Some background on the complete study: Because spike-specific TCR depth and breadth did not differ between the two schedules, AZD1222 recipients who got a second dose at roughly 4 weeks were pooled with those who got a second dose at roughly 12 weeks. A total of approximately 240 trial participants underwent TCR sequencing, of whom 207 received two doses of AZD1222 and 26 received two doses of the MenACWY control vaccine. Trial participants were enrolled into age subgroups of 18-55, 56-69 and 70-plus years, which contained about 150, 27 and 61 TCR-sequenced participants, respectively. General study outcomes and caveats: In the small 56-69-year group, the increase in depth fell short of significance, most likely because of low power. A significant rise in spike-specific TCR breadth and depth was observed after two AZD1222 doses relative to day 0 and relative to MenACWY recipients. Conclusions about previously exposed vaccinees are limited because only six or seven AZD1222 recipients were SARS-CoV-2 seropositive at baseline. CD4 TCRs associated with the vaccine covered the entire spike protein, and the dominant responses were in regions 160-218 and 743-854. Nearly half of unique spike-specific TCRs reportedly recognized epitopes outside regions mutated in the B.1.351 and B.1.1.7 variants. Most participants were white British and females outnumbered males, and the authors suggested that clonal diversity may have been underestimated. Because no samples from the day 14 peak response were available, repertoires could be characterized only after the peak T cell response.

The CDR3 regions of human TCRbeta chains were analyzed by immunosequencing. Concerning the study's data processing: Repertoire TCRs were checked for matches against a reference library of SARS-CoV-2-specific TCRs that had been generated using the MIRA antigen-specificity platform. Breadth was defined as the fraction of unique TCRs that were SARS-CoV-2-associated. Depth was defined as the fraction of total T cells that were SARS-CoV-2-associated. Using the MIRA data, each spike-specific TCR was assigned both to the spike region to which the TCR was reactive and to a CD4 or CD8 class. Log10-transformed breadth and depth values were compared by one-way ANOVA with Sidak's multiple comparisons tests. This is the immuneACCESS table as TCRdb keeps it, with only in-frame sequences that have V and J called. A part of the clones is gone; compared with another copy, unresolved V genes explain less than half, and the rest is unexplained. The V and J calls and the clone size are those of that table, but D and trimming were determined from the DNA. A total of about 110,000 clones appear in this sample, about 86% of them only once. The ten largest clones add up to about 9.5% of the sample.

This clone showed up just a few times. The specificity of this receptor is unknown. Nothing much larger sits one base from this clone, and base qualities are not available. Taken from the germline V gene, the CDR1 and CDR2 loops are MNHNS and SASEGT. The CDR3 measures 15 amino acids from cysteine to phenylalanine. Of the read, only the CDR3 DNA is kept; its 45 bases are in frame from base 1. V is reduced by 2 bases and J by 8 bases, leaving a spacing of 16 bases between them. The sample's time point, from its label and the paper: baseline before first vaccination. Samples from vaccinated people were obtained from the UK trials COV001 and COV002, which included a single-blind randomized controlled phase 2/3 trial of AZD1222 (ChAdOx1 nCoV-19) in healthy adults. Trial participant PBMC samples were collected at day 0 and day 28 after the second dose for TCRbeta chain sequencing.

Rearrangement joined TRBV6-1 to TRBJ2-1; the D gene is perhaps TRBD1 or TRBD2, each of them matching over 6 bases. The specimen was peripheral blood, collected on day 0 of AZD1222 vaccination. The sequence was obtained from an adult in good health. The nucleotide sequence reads TGTGCCAGCAGTGAAAGAGAAGGGGGGATCGATGAGCAGTTCTTC. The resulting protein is CASSEREGGIDEQFF.